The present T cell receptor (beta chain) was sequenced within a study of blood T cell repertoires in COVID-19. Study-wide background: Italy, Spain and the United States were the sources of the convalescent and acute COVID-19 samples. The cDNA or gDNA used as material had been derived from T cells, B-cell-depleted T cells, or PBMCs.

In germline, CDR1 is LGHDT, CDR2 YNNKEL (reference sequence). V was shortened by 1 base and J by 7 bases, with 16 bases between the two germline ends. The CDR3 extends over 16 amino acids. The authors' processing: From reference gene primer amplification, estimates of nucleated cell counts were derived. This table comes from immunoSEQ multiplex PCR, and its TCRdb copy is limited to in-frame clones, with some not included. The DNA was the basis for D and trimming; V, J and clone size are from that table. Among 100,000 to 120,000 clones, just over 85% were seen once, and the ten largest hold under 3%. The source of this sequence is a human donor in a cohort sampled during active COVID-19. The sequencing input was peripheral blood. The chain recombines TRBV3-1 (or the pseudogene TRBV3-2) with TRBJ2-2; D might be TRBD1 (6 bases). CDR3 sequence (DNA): TGTGCCAGCAGCCAAGGATCTGGGGGCGTAAACGGGGAGCTGTTTTTT. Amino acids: CASSQGSGGVNGELFF.